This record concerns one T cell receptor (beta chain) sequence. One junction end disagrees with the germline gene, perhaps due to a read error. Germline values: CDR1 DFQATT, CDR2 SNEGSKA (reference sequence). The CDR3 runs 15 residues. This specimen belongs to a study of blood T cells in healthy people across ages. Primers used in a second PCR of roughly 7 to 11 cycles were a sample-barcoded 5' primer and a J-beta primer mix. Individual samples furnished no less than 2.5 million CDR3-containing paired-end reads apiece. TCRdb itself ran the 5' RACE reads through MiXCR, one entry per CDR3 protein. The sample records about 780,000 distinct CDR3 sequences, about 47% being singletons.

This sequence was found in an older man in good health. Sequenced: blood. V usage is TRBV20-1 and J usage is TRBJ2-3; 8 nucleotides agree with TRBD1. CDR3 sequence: CGARVRTGLTDTQYF. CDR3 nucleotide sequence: TGCGGTGCTAGAGTCCGGACAGGGCTAACAGATACGCAGTATTTT.